Below, 18 T cell receptor beta chains from the same sample are listed, as sequenced in a study of T cell repertoires in cytomegalovirus infection. No antigen has been identified for these receptors. TCRdb independently ran MiXCR on the reads; one entry per CDR3 protein. The table has 370,000 or so distinct CDR3 sequences, about 34% seen once. Material: cultured PBMCs, obtained from culture after CMV antigen stimulation. These receptors came from a human donor in good health (CMV status not recorded). Some clones in this sample may be carry-over from other donors' samples.

This clonotype has a count of ten or more. V is TRBV7-2 and J is TRBJ1-5; D is uncertain. CDR3 length equals 13 residues. Germline V gene data show CDR1 as SGHTA and CDR2 as FQGNSA. The V and J ends lost 5 bases and 4 bases respectively, with 9 bases between them. The CDR3 nucleotides are TGTGCCAGCAGCCTACAACCTAATCAGCCCCAGCATTTT. Translated, it gives CASSLQPNQPQHF.

The chain uses TRBV5-1 and TRBJ2-5; D remains ambiguous. Germline V gene data show CDR1 as SGHRS and CDR2 as YFSETQ. CDR3 length equals 15 residues. V was clipped by 0 bases and J by 1 base, with 10 bases between them. CDR3 DNA: TGCGCCAGCAGCTTGGTCTCCAGCTCCCAAGAGACCCAGTACTTC. Protein: CASSLVSSSQETQYF.

This clonotype appeared a few times. This rearrangement joins TRBV7-2 to TRBJ1-3, with 7 bases lining up with TRBD1. This CDR3 has 17 residues. V shed 1 base, J shed 3 bases, and the junction held 9 bases outside the gene matches. Per germline, CDR1 SGHTA and CDR2 FQGNSA. CDR3 bases: TGTGCCAGCAGCTTAGTCGGGACAGTTGCACTTGGAAACACCATATATTTT. Its protein is CASSLVGTVALGNTIYF.

There are a few counts of this clonotype. The chain recombines TRBV7-8 with TRBJ1-4; TRBD1 might be the D (5 bases). Germline V gene sequence: CDR1 SGHVS, CDR2 FQNEAQ. V lost 8 bases and J lost 4, with 11 bases in between. There are 13 residues in the CDR3. CDR3 sequence (DNA): TGTGCCAGCCGGGACGGCCATAATGAAAAACTGTTTTTT. Encoded protein: CASRDGHNEKLFF.

The chain links TRBV6-2 or TRBV6-3 to TRBJ2-7, with 8 bases lining up with TRBD1. Germline V gene sequence: CDR1 MNHEY, CDR2 SVGEGT. This CDR3 contains 14 residues. The V segment lost 2 bases and the J segment 3 bases; nucleotides outside the gene matches: 3. The CDR3 region has the DNA TGTGCCAGCAGTTACCGGACAGGGCACTACGAGCAGTACTTC. This translates into CASSYRTGHYEQYF.

V is TRBV7-2 and J is TRBJ2-7, with 15 positions matching TRBD2. Per the germline V gene, CDR1 is SGHTA and CDR2 is FQGNSA. This CDR3 contains 15 residues. J was trimmed by 10 bases and V by 4 bases; bases with no gene match: 8. For the CDR3, the DNA is TGTGCCAGCAGCTCGGGACTAGCGGGAGGTGGGAAACAGTACTTC. It translates to CASSSGLAGGGKQYF. Full variable domain (missing parts from reference TRBV7-2 and TRBJ2-7): GAGVSQSPSNKVTEKGKDVELRCDPISGHTALYWYRQSLGQGLEFLIYFQGNSAPDKSGLPSDRFSAERTGGSVSTLTIQRTQQEDSAVYLCASSSGLAGGGKQYFGPGTRLTVT.

This clonotype has a handful of counts. The V gene is TRBV2, the J gene TRBJ2-7, with D possibly TRBD1 on 6 matching bases. CDR3 length: 16 residues. From germline, CDR1 is SNHLY and CDR2 FYNNEI. Trimming cost V 10 bases and J 4 bases, with 26 bases left between them. The CDR3 loop reads CATDRPYRATQYEQYV. The CDR3 DNA sequence: TGTGCCACCGACCGACCTTACAGGGCCACCCAATACGAGCAGTACGTC.

The chain is built from TRBV7-6 and TRBJ1-4, with D possibly TRBD1 on 6 matching bases. This CDR3 spans 14 amino acids. V was shortened by 5 bases and J by 2 bases, with 9 bases between the two germline ends. Germline V lookup: CDR1 SGHVS, CDR2 FNYEAQ. The CDR3 nucleotides are TGTGCCAGCAGCCTAGGGGGTACTAATGAAAAACTGTTTTTT. The encoded protein is CASSLGGTNEKLFF.

The gene calls are TRBV6-2 or TRBV6-3 and TRBJ2-7; D remains unclear. CDR3 length equals 13 residues. V lost 5 bases and J 1 base, leaving 9 bases between the germline ends. In germline, CDR1 is MNHEY, CDR2 SVGEGT. The CDR3 DNA reads TGTGCCAGCAGTGACCAACCATCCTACGAGCAGTACTTC. Translation: CASSDQPSYEQYF.

In this sample, this clonotype turned up a few times. The chain joins TRBV27 to TRBJ2-7; D ambiguous. Per germline, CDR1 MNHEY and CDR2 SMNVEV (reference sequence). The V gene lost 2 bases and the J gene lost 0 bases, with 8 bases spanning the gap. The CDR3 covers 14 residues. The CDR3 region is CASSLKAISYEQYV. In nucleotides, the CDR3 is TGTGCCAGCAGTTTAAAAGCGATCTCCTACGAGCAGTACGTC.

This clonotype was seen a few times. The CDR3 bases are TGTGCCAGCAGTTATAAGCTAGCGGTCGGGGAGCTGTTTTTT. This codes for CASSYKLAVGELFF. The J gene is TRBJ2-2, the V gene TRBV6-2 or TRBV6-3; 7 nucleotides line up with TRBD2. The germline CDR1 and CDR2 sequences are MNHEY and SVGEGT. Germline trimming cut 3 bases from V and 7 bases from J; bases unmatched to any gene: 5. The CDR3 is 14 residues long.

This clonotype has a count of ten or more. The genes are TRBV28 and TRBJ1-2, with TRBD1 matching 8 bases. This CDR3 is 15 amino acids long. The germline CDR1 and CDR2 sequences are MDHEN and SYDVKM. V was pared by 7 bases and J by 3 bases, with 10 bases of the junction left unmatched. CDR3 DNA sequence: TGTGCCAGCACCCCCGGGACAGGACTATACTATGGCTACACCTTC. Its protein product is CASTPGTGLYYGYTF.

In this sample, this clonotype turned up many times. V is TRBV7-2 and J is TRBJ2-7, with TRBD2 identical over 8 bases. CDR3 length: 14 residues. After removal of 5 bases from V and 4 bases from J, the junction contained 7 bases not matched to a gene. Per germline, CDR1 SGHTA and CDR2 FQGNSA. CDR3: CASSGPASGYEQYF. In nucleotides, the CDR3 is TGTGCCAGCAGCGGCCCCGCTAGCGGGTACGAGCAGTACTTC.

The J gene is TRBJ1-5, the V gene TRBV11-2; no definite D call. The CDR3 consists of 14 residues. Germline V lookup: CDR1 SGHAT, CDR2 FQNNGV. V lost 0 bases and J 11 bases, leaving 14 bases between the germline ends. The CDR3 nucleotides read TGTGCCAGCAGCTTAGATGGGTACAGTCGGGCCCAGCATTTT. Its protein is CASSLDGYSRAQHF.

The chain links TRBV6-2 or TRBV6-3 to TRBJ2-7; the match to TRBD1 covers 8 bases. V was clipped by 6 bases and J by 3 bases; unmatched bases: 4. Germline V gene sequence: CDR1 MNHEY, CDR2 SVGEGT. This CDR3 contains 13 residues. Here the CDR3 DNA reads TGTGCCAGCAGCCGGACAGGGAACTACGAGCAGTACGTC. Translating gives CASSRTGNYEQYV.

The CDR3 sequence is CASRTESSYEQYV. For the CDR3, the DNA is TGTGCCAGCCGGACGGAAAGCTCCTACGAGCAGTACGTC. V usage is TRBV7-4 and J usage is TRBJ2-7; D uncertain. The CDR3 is made up of 13 amino acids. The germline V and J ends were trimmed by 8 bases and 0 bases, with 11 bases remaining between them. CDR1 and CDR2 from the germline V gene are SGHVT and SQSDAQ.

Many counts were recorded for this clonotype. The chain is built from TRBV7-8 and TRBJ1-4; weak D call: TRBD1 (5 bases). Trimming removed 1 base at V and 1 base at J, with 13 bases between. This CDR3 has 17 residues. In germline, CDR1 is SGHVS, CDR2 FQNEAQ. The CDR3 DNA follows: TGTGCCAGCAGCTTAGTGTCCGGGGGTTTAACTAATGAAAAACTGTTTTTT. Residues: CASSLVSGGLTNEKLFF.

This clonotype showed up many times. The chain recombines TRBV12-3 or TRBV12-4 with TRBJ2-7; weak D call: TRBD2 (5 bases). The CDR3 consists of 14 residues. Trimming cost V 3 bases and J 0 bases, with 9 bases left between them. Here the CDR3 DNA reads TGTGCCAGCAGTTTCCTACTAGACTCCTACGAGCAGTACTTC. Translated, it gives CASSFLLDSYEQYF.